One sample yielded the 12 T cell receptor beta chains listed below, sequenced in a study of early T cells in non-severe SARS-CoV-2 infection. TCRdb used MiXCR to reprocess the 5' RACE reads, holding one entry per CDR3 protein. The sample records about 81,000 distinct CDR3 sequences, about 6% being singletons. The sample comprised whole blood. These receptors originate from an adult who was a healthcare worker with PCR-confirmed SARS-CoV-2 infection or an uninfected control (not recorded which).

The V and J genes are TRBV7-9 and TRBJ2-6; TRBD1 is a possible D gene (5 bases). The germline V gene encodes CDR1 SEHNR and CDR2 FQNEAQ (reference sequence). Trimming left V 5 bases short and J 1 base short, with 12 bases between. This CDR3 comprises 16 residues. The CDR3 is CASSKDNPSGANVLTF. The CDR3 region has the DNA TGTGCCAGCAGCAAGGACAACCCGTCTGGGGCCAACGTCCTGACTTTC.

In its sample, this clonotype was seen many times. The chain combines TRBV12-3 or TRBV12-4 with TRBJ1-1; TRBD1 might be the D (6 bases). The CDR3 consists of 17 residues. The V gene lost 5 bases and the J gene lost 1 base, with 20 bases spanning the gap. CDR3 coding DNA: TGTGCCAGCAGTGTACAGGGTTCGAGTGGATGGAACACTGAAGCTTTCTTT. This gives the protein CASSVQGSSGWNTEAFF.

Ten or more counts support this clonotype. V gene TRBV29-1 combines with J gene TRBJ2-7, with TRBD1 matching 7 bases. The CDR3 loop spans 15 amino acids. The V segment lost 4 bases and the J segment 0 bases; nucleotides outside the gene matches: 9. Germline CDR1 SQVTM, CDR2 ANQGSEA. CDR3 in amino acids: CSVAILRGSSYEQYF. The CDR3, as DNA: TGCAGCGTTGCCATCCTCAGGGGGAGCTCCTACGAGCAGTACTTC.

With regard to this clonotype: Possible read error: a much larger clone is one base away. The V gene is TRBV6-6, the J gene TRBJ1-3; D call uncertain. This CDR3 is 13 amino acids long. Germline V lookup: CDR1 MNHNY, CDR2 SVGAGI (reference sequence). The CDR3 region has the DNA TGTGCCAGCAGTTATTCCGGAGGAAACACCAAATATTTT. This encodes CASSYSGGNTKYF.

This clonotype was seen at least ten times. V usage is TRBV2 and J usage is TRBJ2-6; D call uncertain. Germline CDR1 SNHLY, CDR2 FYNNEI. This CDR3 is built from 13 residues. The V and J ends lost 6 bases and 0 bases respectively, with 3 bases between them. The CDR3 DNA follows: TGTGCCAGCAGGAACTCTGGGGCCAACGTCCTGACTTTC. Amino acids: CASRNSGANVLTF. Looking up the rest from reference TRBV2 and TRBJ2-6 gives the full variable domain: EPEVTQTPSHQVTQMGQEVILRCVPISNHLYFYWYRQILGQKVEFLVSFYNNEISEKSEIFDDQFSVERPDGSNFTLKIRSTKLEDSAMYFCASRNSGANVLTFGAGSRLTVL.

This sequence joins TRBV7-9 and TRBJ2-5; either TRBD1 or TRBD2 may supply D (5 bases each). Looked up from germline, CDR1 is SEHNR and CDR2 is FQNEAQ (reference sequence). V lost 5 bases to trimming and J lost 5 bases, with 15 bases between them. The CDR3 is 14 residues long. The CDR3 bases are TGTGCCAGCAGCCCGAGGGGATCCTTCGAGACCCAGTACTTC. Protein sequence: CASSPRGSFETQYF.

This clonotype was seen only a few times. The V call is TRBV20-1, the J call TRBJ1-2; D is perhaps TRBD1 (5 bases). V lost 3 bases, J lost 6 bases, and 11 bases lay in between. Germline loops: CDR1 DFQATT, CDR2 SNEGSKA (reference sequence). This CDR3 has 12 amino acids. The CDR3 DNA reads TGCAGTGCTAGCCGGGGCCCCAATGGCTACACCTTC. Translation gives CSASRGPNGYTF.

This clonotype appeared many times. The chain has TRBV11-2 and TRBJ2-2; 9 bases line up with TRBD1. CDR1 is SGHAT, CDR2 FQNNGV, per germline. The CDR3 loop spans 15 amino acids. V dropped 4 bases and J dropped 7; count of bases not matched to a gene: 7. The CDR3 spells CASSSPQGAGGELFF. The DNA of the CDR3 is TGTGCCAGCAGCTCCCCACAGGGGGCGGGCGGGGAGCTGTTTTTT.

Details on this clonotype: A read error may produce the germline difference seen at one junction end. The chain has TRBV7-6 and TRBJ2-5, with a weak D call TRBD2 (6 bases). The CDR3 runs to 14 residues. Germline assignment: CDR1 SGHVS and CDR2 FNYEAQ. The DNA for the CDR3 is TGTGCCAGCAGCGACACCGGGACTCCGGAGAACCAGTACTTC. Translating gives CASSDTGTPENQYF.

In its sample, this clonotype was seen many times. V gene TRBV21-1 combines with J gene TRBJ2-3; TRBD1 is the table's D call and was not checked against the DNA. TRBV21-1 is given as a pseudogene. This CDR3 region has 16 residues. CDR3 nucleotides: TGTGCCAGCAGCAAAGTGTCTCGGGGGGAGACAGATACGCAGTATTTT. It codes for CASSKVSRGETDTQYF.

The sample holds many counts of this clonotype. The V gene is TRBV29-1, the J gene TRBJ1-2; 11 positions match TRBD1. The CDR3 contains 16 residues. Germline values: CDR1 SQVTM, CDR2 ANQGSEA. With V trimmed by 5 bases and J by 0 bases, 8 bases remained unmatched. The DNA of the CDR3 is TGCAGCGTTCCCTGGACAGGGGGCGTCTCTAACTATGGCTACACCTTC. This codes for CSVPWTGGVSNYGYTF.

This chain links TRBV5-4 with TRBJ2-7; TRBD1 might be the D (6 bases). Germline V gene sequence: CDR1 SGHNT, CDR2 YYREEE (reference sequence). V gave up 0 bases and J gave up 1 base, with 11 bases separating them. The CDR3 is made up of 15 amino acids. CDR3 nucleotide sequence: TGTGCCAGCAGCTTGGCCGGGACAAAATCCTACGAGCAGTACTTC. Its protein is CASSLAGTKSYEQYF.